These T cell receptor beta chains were read from a single sample in a study of cytomegalovirus exposure and HLA in healthy donors. Sequencing used immunoSEQ multiplex PCR; TCRdb keeps in-frame clones, though not all of them. The sample includes over 75,000 clones, roughly four fifths of them seen just once. The sample was PBMCs. These receptors were taken from a young man in good health and CMV-seropositive. Each CDR3 is given with its conserved first and last residue. Each record gives: D gene, CDR3 length, V gene, clone size, J gene, CDR3 DNA, CDR3 protein. D genes are given only for firm matches. Clone size, where shown, is once, few, many, or a class for clones that have expanded.

-	13	TRBV30	-	TRBJ1-5	TGTGCCTGGAGTGCGTCCCGCAATCAGCCCCAGCATTTT	CAWSASRNQPQHF
-	16	TRBV11-2	-	TRBJ2-6	TGTGCCAGCAGCTTAGGGGCCGTCTCTGGGGCCAACGTCCTGACTTTC	CASSLGAVSGANVLTF
TRBD1	15	TRBV27	-	TRBJ2-4	TGTGCCAGCAGTCTAACCCCAGGGGGCGGGAACATTCAGTACTTC	CASSLTPGGGNIQYF
TRBD2	15	TRBV28	-	TRBJ2-1	TGTGCCAGCAGTGCACTAGCGGGACCTTTTTGGAAGCAGTTCTTC	CASSALAGPFWKQFF
TRBD1	14	TRBV6-4	once	TRBJ1-2	TGTGCCAGCAGCCTCGGGACAGGGAACTATGGCTACACCTTC	CASSLGTGNYGYTF
-	16	TRBV28	-	TRBJ2-3	TGTGCCAGCAGTTTATGGGAGACAGTGAACACAGCTACGCAGTATTTT	CASSLWETVNTATQYF
TRBD1	15	TRBV4-1	-	TRBJ2-7	TGCGCCAGCAGCCAGTCCCACAGGGGGTCTCACGAGCAGTACTTC	CASSQSHRGSHEQYF
-	14	TRBV5-1	-	TRBJ2-3	TGCGCCAGCAGCCTGGTGGGGGCGGGTGATACGCAGTATTTT	CASSLVGAGDTQYF
-	15	TRBV2	-	TRBJ1-6	TGTGCCAGCAACCTGGTCCGCGACTATAATTCACCCCTCCACTTT	CASNLVRDYNSPLHF
TRBD2	16	TRBV11-3	-	TRBJ2-1	TGTGCCAGCAGCTTAGATACGTGGGAGGGCCGGAGCGAGCAGTTCTTC	CASSLDTWEGRSEQFF
-	14	TRBV15	-	TRBJ2-2	TGTGCCACCAGCAAACAGACGAACACCGGGGAGCTGTTTTTT	CATSKQTNTGELFF
-	17	TRBV28	-	TRBJ1-5	TGTGCCAGCAGTCCCGGACGGCTAGCGATACGCAATCAGCCCCAGCATTTT	CASSPGRLAIRNQPQHF